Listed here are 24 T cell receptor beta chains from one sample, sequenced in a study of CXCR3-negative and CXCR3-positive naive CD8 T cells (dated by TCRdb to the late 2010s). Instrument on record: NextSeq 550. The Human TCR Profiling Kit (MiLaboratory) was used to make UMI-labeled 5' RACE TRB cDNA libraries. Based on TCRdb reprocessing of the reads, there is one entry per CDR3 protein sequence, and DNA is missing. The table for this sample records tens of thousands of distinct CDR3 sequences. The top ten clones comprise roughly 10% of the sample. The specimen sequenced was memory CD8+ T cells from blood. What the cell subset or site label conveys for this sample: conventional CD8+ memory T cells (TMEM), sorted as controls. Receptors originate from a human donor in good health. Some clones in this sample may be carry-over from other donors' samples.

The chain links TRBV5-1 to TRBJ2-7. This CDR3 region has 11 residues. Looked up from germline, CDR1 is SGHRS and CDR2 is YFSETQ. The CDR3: CASSLVNEQYF.

The chain's CDR3 is CATGDSNGDEQFF. V gene TRBV7-6 combines with J gene TRBJ2-1; TCRdb proposes TRBD1, but this gene call is untestable without DNA. In germline, CDR1 is SGHVS, CDR2 FNYEAQ. The CDR3 has 13 amino acids.

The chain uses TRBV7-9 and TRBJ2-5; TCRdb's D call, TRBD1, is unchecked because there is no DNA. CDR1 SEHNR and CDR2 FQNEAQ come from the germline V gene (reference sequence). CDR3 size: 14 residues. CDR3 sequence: CASSSRTGEETQYF.

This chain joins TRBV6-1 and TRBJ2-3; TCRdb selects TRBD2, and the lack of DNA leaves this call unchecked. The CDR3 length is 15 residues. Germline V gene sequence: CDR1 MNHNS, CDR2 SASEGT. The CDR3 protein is CASMKLAGSADTQYF.

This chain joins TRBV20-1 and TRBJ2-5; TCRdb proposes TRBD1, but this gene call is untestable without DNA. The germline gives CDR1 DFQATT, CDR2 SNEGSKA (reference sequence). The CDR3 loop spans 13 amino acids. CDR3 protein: CSAKQGIGLAQYF.

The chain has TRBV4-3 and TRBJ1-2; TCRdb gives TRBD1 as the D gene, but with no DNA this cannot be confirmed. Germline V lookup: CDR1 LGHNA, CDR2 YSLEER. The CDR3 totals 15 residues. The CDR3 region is CASSQPGQGRYGYTF.

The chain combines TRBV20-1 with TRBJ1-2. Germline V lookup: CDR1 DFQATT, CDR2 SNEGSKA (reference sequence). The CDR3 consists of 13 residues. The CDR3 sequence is CSASLGEAYGYTF.

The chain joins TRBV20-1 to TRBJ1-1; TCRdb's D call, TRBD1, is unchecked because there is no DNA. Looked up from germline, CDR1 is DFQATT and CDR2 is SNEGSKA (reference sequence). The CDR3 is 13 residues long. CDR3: CSARGRGVTEAFF.

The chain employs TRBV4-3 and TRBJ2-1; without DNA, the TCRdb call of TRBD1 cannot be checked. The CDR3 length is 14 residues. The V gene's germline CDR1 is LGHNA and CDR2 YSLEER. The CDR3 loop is CASKTGTGSNEQFF.

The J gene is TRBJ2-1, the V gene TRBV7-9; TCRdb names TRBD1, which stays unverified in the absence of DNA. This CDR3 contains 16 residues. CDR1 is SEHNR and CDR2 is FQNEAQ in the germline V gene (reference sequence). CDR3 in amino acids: CASSLPDRVGYNEQFF.

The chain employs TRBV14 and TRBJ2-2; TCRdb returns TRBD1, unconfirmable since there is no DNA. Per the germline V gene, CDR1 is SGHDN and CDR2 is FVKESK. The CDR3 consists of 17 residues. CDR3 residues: CASSRFSFGTGTGELFF.

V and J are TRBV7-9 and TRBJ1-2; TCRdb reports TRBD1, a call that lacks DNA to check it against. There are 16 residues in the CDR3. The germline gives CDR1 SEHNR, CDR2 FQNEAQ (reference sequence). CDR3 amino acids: CASSDSPGQGANGYTF. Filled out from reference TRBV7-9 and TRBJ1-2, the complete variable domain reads DTGVSQNPRHKITKRGQNVTFRCDPISEHNRLYWYRQTLGQGPEFLTYFQNEAQLEKSRLLSDRFSAERPKGSFSTLEIQRTEQGDSAMYLCASSDSPGQGANGYTFGSGTRLTVV.

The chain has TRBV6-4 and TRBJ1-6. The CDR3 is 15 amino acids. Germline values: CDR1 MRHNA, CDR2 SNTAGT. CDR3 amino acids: CASSDSDGNNSPLHF.

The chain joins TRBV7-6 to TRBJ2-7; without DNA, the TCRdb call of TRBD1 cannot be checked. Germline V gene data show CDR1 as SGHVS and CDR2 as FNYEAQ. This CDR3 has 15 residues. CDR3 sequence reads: CASSLEAGPSYEQYF. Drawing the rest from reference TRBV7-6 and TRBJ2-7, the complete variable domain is GAGVSQSPRYKVTKRGQDVALRCDPISGHVSLYWYRQALGQGPEFLTYFNYEAQQDKSGLPNDRFSAERPEGSISTLTIQRTEQRDSAMYRCASSLEAGPSYEQYFGPGTRLTVT.

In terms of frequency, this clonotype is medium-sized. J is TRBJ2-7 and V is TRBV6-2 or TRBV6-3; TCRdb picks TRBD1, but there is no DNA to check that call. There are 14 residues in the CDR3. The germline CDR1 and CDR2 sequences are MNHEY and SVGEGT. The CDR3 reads CASSYSETAYEQYF.

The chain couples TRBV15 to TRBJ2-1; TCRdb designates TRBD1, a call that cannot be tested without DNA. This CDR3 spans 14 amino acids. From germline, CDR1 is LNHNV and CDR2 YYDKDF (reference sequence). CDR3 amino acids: CATSVPPGNNEQFF.

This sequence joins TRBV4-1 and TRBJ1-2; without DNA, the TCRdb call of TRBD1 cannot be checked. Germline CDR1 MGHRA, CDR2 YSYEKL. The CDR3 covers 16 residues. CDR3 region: CASSQDSDRGTYGYTF.

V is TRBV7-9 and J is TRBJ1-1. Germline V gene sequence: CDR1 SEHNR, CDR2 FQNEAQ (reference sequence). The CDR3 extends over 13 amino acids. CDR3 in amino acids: CASSFGGNTEAFF.

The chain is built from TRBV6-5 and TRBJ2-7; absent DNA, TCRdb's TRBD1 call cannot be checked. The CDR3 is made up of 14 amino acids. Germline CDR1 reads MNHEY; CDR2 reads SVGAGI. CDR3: CASSRQGDRYEQYF.

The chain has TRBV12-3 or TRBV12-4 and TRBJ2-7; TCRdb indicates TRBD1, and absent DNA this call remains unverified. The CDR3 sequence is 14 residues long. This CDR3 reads CASSPPDRDYEQYF.

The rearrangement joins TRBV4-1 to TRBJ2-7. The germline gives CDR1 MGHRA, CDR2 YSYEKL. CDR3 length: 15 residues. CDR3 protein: CASSQDESYGLEQYF.

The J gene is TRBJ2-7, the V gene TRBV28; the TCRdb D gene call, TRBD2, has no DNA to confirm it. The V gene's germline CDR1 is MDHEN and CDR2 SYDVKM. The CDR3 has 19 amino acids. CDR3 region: CASSLVIGTSGGGGYEQYF.

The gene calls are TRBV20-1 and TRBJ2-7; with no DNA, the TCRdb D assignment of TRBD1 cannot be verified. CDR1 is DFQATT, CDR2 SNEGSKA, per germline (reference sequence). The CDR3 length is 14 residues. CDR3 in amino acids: CSAREGEGSYEQYF.

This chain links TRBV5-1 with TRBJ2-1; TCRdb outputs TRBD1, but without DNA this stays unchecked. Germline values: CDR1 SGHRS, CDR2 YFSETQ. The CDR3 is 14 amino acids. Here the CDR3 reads CASTSRGEGHEQFF.